This T cell receptor beta chain was identified during a study of shared clonotypes between healthy human individuals. Worth noting for this clone: The sample has other DNA sequences that encode this CDR3 too.

Generated by immunoSEQ multiplex PCR, the TCRdb table keeps only in-frame clones and is missing some. The table records some 2.1 million clones, over 85% of them present only once. The germline V gene encodes CDR1 SEHNR and CDR2 FQNEAQ (reference sequence). V was pared by 4 bases and J by 4 bases, with 8 bases between. The CDR3 sequence is 12 residues long. This chain links TRBV7-9 with TRBJ2-7; D is unclear. Sequenced: naive CD4+ T cells sorted from blood. Subset defined: CD45RA+ positively selected. The TCR comes from a man aged 18 to 30 in good health. The CDR3 region has the DNA TGTGCCAGCAGCTCCCAGCTTTACGAGCAGTACTTC. It yields the protein CASSSQLYEQYF.